The source of this T cell receptor (beta chain) is a study of OX40 agonist ivuxolimab in advanced cancers. Study overall: Ivuxolimab, which patients received intravenously every 2 weeks, was dosed at 0.01 to 10 mg/kg. Recorded diagnoses for dose-escalation patients were hepatocellular carcinoma, melanoma, renal cell or head and neck cancer.

Study results and limitations: Antigen specificity was not determined for the expanded peripheral T cells.

At baseline, cycle 4 day 1, and cycle 7 day 1, blood was sampled. The table came from immunoSEQ multiplex PCR; TCRdb's copy has only in-frame clones and leaves some out. This table has about 61,000 clones, around 83% appearing once. The V gene's germline CDR1 is SNHLY and CDR2 FYNNEI. This CDR3 region has 12 residues. Trimming took 5 bases from V and 2 from J, leaving 5 bases between them. For this clone: Its cognate antigen is unknown.

The chain joins TRBV2 to TRBJ2-3; D uncertain. The source is an adult with an advanced solid tumor such as melanoma, head and neck, liver or kidney cancer. The specimen comprised CD4+ or CD8+ T cells sorted from blood, sampled in a trial of the OX40 agonist ivuxolimab. This CDR3 is CASSFNTDTQYF. CDR3 coding DNA: TGTGCCAGCAGTTTCAACACAGATACGCAGTATTTT.